One sample yielded the 5 T cell receptor beta chains listed below, sequenced in a study of shared clonotypes between healthy human individuals. Assay used: immunoSEQ multiplex PCR; TCRdb lists only in-frame clones, some missing. The table has about 2 million clones, approximately 95% seen once. Positively selected for CCR7, the CD45RO-negative cells used as naive CD8 cells excluded terminally differentiated effector memory CD45RA+ cells. The material sequenced was naive CD8+ T cells sorted from blood. These receptors all come from a man between 18 and 35 years old in good health.

The genes are TRBV4-1 and TRBJ2-3, with TRBD1 matching 11 bases. Losses at the gene ends were 4 bases for V and 2 bases for J; bases not matched to a gene: 2. The CDR3 is 15 residues long. Germline V gives CDR1 MGHRA, CDR2 YSYEKL. CDR3 DNA: TGCGCCAGCAGCCCTGGACAGGGGGCCACAGATACGCAGTATTTT. Encoded protein: CASSPGQGATDTQYF.

The chain combines TRBV27 with TRBJ2-1; 7 bases are shared with TRBD2. Unmatched junction bases numbered 7, after V lost 0 bases and J lost 14 bases. Germline assignment: CDR1 MNHEY and CDR2 SMNVEV (reference sequence). The CDR3 is made up of 13 amino acids. For the CDR3, the DNA is TGTGCCAGCAGTTTATCCGGTGTCCGGGAGGAGTTCTTC. Encoded protein: CASSLSGVREEFF.

The rearrangement uses TRBV5-4 and TRBJ2-7, with D possibly matching TRBD2 (6 bases). Germline V gives CDR1 SGHNT, CDR2 YYREEE (reference sequence). With 5 bases removed from V and 3 bases from J, the gap between germline ends came to 15 bases. The CDR3 length is 14 residues. The CDR3 loop reads CASRPWGLDYEQYF. The CDR3 bases are TGTGCCAGCAGACCGTGGGGACTCGACTACGAGCAGTACTTC.

The V call is TRBV11-2, the J call TRBJ2-7, with D perhaps TRBD1 (6 bases). Per the germline V gene, CDR1 is SGHAT and CDR2 is FQNNGV. The length of the CDR3 is 15 residues. Trimming stripped 0 bases from V and 4 bases from J, with 13 bases between. The CDR3 DNA sequence: TGTGCCAGCAGCTTAGATGCCAGGGGAGTTTACGAGCAGTACTTC. As protein: CASSLDARGVYEQYF.

The chain recombines TRBV27 with TRBJ2-7; maybe TRBD2 (5 bases). The CDR3 consists of 14 residues. From germline, CDR1 is MNHEY and CDR2 SMNVEV (reference sequence). V lost 1 base and J lost 3, with 10 bases in between. CDR3 residues: CASSLLDSNYEQYF. CDR3 coding DNA: TGTGCCAGCAGTTTATTGGACTCAAACTACGAGCAGTACTTC.